The 17 T cell receptor beta chains listed next were all sequenced from one sample in a study of blood T cell repertoires in COVID-19 (dated by TCRdb to 2018 to 2020). Library preparation used the immunoSEQ multiplex PCR assay. Held by TCRdb, this immuneACCESS table contains in-frame sequences only and omits some clones. Under half of the omission traces to an unresolved V gene where checked; the cause of the rest is unknown. This sample comprises under 300,000 clones, about 90% of them detected only once. The ten largest clones add up to about 1.9% of the sample. Sequencing was done on a sample of PBMCs or T cells enriched from blood (not recorded which). These receptors all stem from a woman aged 18-30 years who had recovered from COVID-19.

The V and J genes are TRBV5-1 and TRBJ1-1, with D hard to call. Trimming took off 4 bases at V and 5 bases at J, with 15 bases between the two ends. CDR3 length: 14 residues. Germline assignment: CDR1 SGHRS and CDR2 YFSETQ. As DNA, the CDR3 is TGCGCCAGCAGCCTCGGGATCATGGGGACTGAAGCTTTCTTT. As protein: CASSLGIMGTEAFF.

J is TRBJ1-2 and V is TRBV4-2, with D maybe TRBD1 (6 bases). Looked up from germline, CDR1 is LGHNA and CDR2 is YNFKEQ. Trimming removed 2 bases from V and 4 bases from J, with 11 bases in between. The CDR3 runs 14 residues. CDR3 region: CASSQSGQSYGYTF. The CDR3 nucleotides are TGTGCCAGCAGCCAAAGTGGACAGTCCTATGGCTACACCTTC.

The gene calls are TRBV23-1 and TRBJ2-7; tentatively, D is TRBD2 (5 bases). TRBV23-1 is an open reading frame whose function is uncertain. The CDR3 has 14 residues. Trimming pared 4 bases from V and 5 bases from J, leaving 15 bases between. DNA of the CDR3: TGCGCCAGCAGTCGGGCGGGCGGAGAAAACGAGCAGTACTTC. Amino acids: CASSRAGGENEQYF.

The CDR3 loop reads CASSVGLNYGYTF. DNA of the CDR3: TGTGCCAGCAGCGTGGGACTTAACTATGGCTACACCTTC. This chain uses TRBV3-1 (or the pseudogene TRBV3-2) with TRBJ1-2, with D maybe TRBD1 (5 bases). Between the trimmed V and J ends, which lost 5 bases and 1 base, there was a span of 8 bases. This CDR3 has 13 amino acids. Germline V gives CDR1 LGHDT, CDR2 YNNKEL (reference sequence).

This clone appeared once. CDR3 amino acids: CASSLGQGGGGYTF. DNA of the CDR3: TGTGCCAGCAGCTTGGGACAGGGAGGTGGTGGCTACACCTTC. The chain links TRBV7-2 to TRBJ1-2; 9 nucleotides agree with TRBD1. Trimming removed 3 bases from V and 7 bases from J; junction bases left unmatched: 6. The CDR3 is 14 amino acids. Germline V CDR1 and CDR2: SGHTA, FQGNSA.

The CDR3 DNA follows: TGCGCCAGCAGCTCCCTAGCGGGGGTCTCTGGGGCCAACGTCCTGACTTTC. Residues: CASSSLAGVSGANVLTF. This chain joins TRBV5-1 and TRBJ2-6; TRBD2 matches 10 bases. CDR3 length: 17 residues. V trimming: 3 bases; J trimming: 0 bases; junction bases outside the gene matches: 3. CDR1 and CDR2 (germline): SGHRS, YFSETQ.

The chain recombines TRBV7-2 with TRBJ2-5, with TRBD2 matching over 7 bases. V trimming: 4 bases; J trimming: 4 bases; junction bases outside the gene matches: 9. This CDR3 spans 15 amino acids. Germline CDR1 reads SGHTA; CDR2 reads FQGNSA. The CDR3 sequence: CASSSGSGSGETQYF. Written as DNA, the CDR3 is TGTGCCAGCAGCTCGGGTAGCGGGTCGGGAGAGACCCAGTACTTC. Looking up the rest from reference TRBV7-2 and TRBJ2-5 gives the full variable domain: GAGVSQSPSNKVTEKGKDVELRCDPISGHTALYWYRQSLGQGLEFLIYFQGNSAPDKSGLPSDRFSAERTGGSVSTLTIQRTQQEDSAVYLCASSSGSGSGETQYFGPGTRLLVL.

The chain is built from TRBV5-4 and TRBJ2-1; 7 bases are a match to TRBD2. The CDR3 has 15 residues. CDR1 SGHNT and CDR2 YYREEE come from the germline V gene (reference sequence). Trimming removed 1 base from V and 5 bases from J; junction bases left unmatched: 6. CDR3 DNA sequence: TGTGCCAGCAGCTTGCGCGGGAGTGCGAACAATGAGCAGTTCTTC. Protein: CASSLRGSANNEQFF.

The rearrangement joins TRBV7-6 to TRBJ1-6, with 8 bases identical to TRBD1. The CDR3 length is 16 residues. Per germline, CDR1 SGHVS and CDR2 FNYEAQ. Losses at the gene ends were 1 base for V and 7 bases for J; bases not matched to a gene: 6. CDR3 sequence reads: CASSLVADRGNSPLHF. In DNA form, the CDR3 reads TGTGCCAGCAGCTTAGTTGCTGACAGGGGCAATTCACCCCTCCACTTT.

The J gene is TRBJ1-6, the V gene TRBV9; 7 bases are a match to TRBD1. The germline CDR1 and CDR2 sequences are SGDLS and YYNGEE. The CDR3 is made up of 17 amino acids. Trimming cost V 4 bases and J 0 bases; bases outside gene matches: 7. CDR3 residues: CASSPRTGSSYNSPLHF. The CDR3 bases are TGTGCCAGCAGCCCCCGGACAGGCAGCTCCTATAATTCACCCCTCCACTTT.

The rearrangement uses TRBV18 and TRBJ1-5; TRBD1 is a possible D gene (6 bases). Trimming pared 3 bases from V and 6 bases from J, leaving 12 bases between. The germline V gene encodes CDR1 KGHSH and CDR2 LQKENI. This CDR3 region has 14 residues. DNA of the CDR3: TGTGCCAGCTCACCCAGCACAGGGAGTCAGCCCCAGCATTTT. It codes for CASSPSTGSQPQHF.

V and J are TRBV2 and TRBJ1-2; D gene ambiguous. Deletions cut 2 bases from V and 0 bases from J, with 10 bases between. CDR1 is SNHLY and CDR2 is FYNNEI in the germline V gene. The CDR3 totals 15 residues. The CDR3, as DNA: TGTGCCAGCAGTGAAACTACTTTTGCTAACTATGGCTACACCTTC. Translated, it gives CASSETTFANYGYTF.

This clone was seen once. The V and J genes are TRBV5-8 and TRBJ2-7; 9 bases are a match to TRBD1. The CDR3 extends over 16 amino acids. Germline CDR1 reads SGHTS; CDR2 reads YDEGEE. J lost 3 bases, V lost 3 bases, and 10 bases had no gene match. CDR3 in amino acids: CASSSRTGEVYYEQYF. As DNA, the CDR3 is TGTGCCAGCAGCTCCCGGACAGGGGAGGTCTACTACGAGCAGTACTTC.

The V call is TRBV7-6, the J call TRBJ2-1, with TRBD2 identical over 7 bases. The CDR3 sequence is 16 residues long. The V gene end was trimmed by 0 bases and the J gene end by 8 bases; junction bases not matched to a gene: 10. CDR1 is SGHVS and CDR2 is FNYEAQ in the germline V gene. In DNA form, the CDR3 reads TGTGCCAGCAGCTTAGCTGTAGATGGGGCGGGAGATGAGCAGTTCTTC. Its translation is CASSLAVDGAGDEQFF.

CDR3 sequence (DNA): TGTGCCAGCAGCTTACACCTAGGGGACACTGAAGCTTTCTTT. It yields the protein CASSLHLGDTEAFF. J is TRBJ1-1 and V is TRBV7-2; D is perhaps TRBD1 (5 bases). Per germline, CDR1 SGHTA and CDR2 FQGNSA. Trimming pared 2 bases from V and 3 bases from J, leaving 10 bases between. CDR3 length: 14 residues.

The chain is built from TRBV19 and TRBJ1-5; D gene ambiguous. The germline V and J ends were trimmed by 9 bases and 5 bases, with 11 bases remaining between them. CDR3 length: 12 residues. Germline CDR1 LNHDA, CDR2 SQIVND (reference sequence). CDR3: CASRQSHQPQHF. The CDR3 DNA reads as TGTGCCAGCCGACAAAGCCATCAGCCCCAGCATTTT.

The chain recombines TRBV6-5 with TRBJ2-1, with D possibly being TRBD1 (5 bases). Germline V gene data show CDR1 as MNHEY and CDR2 as SVGAGI. The CDR3 is 15 residues long. V lost 8 bases, J lost 5 bases, and 19 bases lay in between. In DNA, the CDR3 is TGTGCCAGCGGCCTTGTTCCAGGGATTGACAATGAGCAGTTCTTC. Amino acids: CASGLVPGIDNEQFF.